This paragraph covers one T cell receptor beta chain sequence. These data come from a study of long-term antiretroviral therapy in people with HIV. Survey-level immunoSEQ v3.0 assays were run. Data came from immunoSEQ multiplex PCR; TCRdb stores just in-frame clones and leaves some out. The sample shows 26,000 or so clones, 70% to 90% of them seen only once. With 0 bases clipped from V and 3 bases from J, the junction kept 6 bases outside the gene matches. This CDR3 contains 15 residues. CDR1 is SGDLS, CDR2 YYNGEE, per germline. Sequences were derived from unsorted PBMCs, sampled 0.5 years after starting antiretroviral therapy. The clonotype originates from a woman aged 18-29 years with HIV. The chain joins TRBV9 to TRBJ2-7; TRBD2 matches 7 bases. The CDR3 sequence: CASSVEAGVFYEQYF. CDR3 in DNA: TGTGCCAGCAGCGTAGAGGCGGGAGTTTTCTACGAGCAGTACTTC.